These 15 T cell receptor beta chains came from one sample sequenced in a study of blood T cell repertoires in COVID-19. Clones were sequenced by immunoSEQ multiplex PCR, and TCRdb holds only the in-frame ones, with some missing. Here the sample spans about 190,000 clones, about nine tenths being singletons. Material: peripheral blood. These receptor sequences come from a man aged 40-49 years with acute or convalescent COVID-19.

The chain recombines TRBV5-1 with TRBJ2-7; maybe TRBD1 (6 bases). The V end lost 3 bases, the J end lost 2 bases, and 12 bases lay between the germline ends. The CDR3 length is 14 residues. Germline V gene data show CDR1 as SGHRS and CDR2 as YFSETQ. In DNA form, the CDR3 reads TGCGCCAGCAGCTCCAGGGGACCCACCTACGAGCAGTACTTC. This encodes CASSSRGPTYEQYF.

This chain joins TRBV6-5 and TRBJ2-1; tentatively, D is TRBD2 (6 bases). The CDR3 sequence is 12 residues long. Between the trimmed V and J ends, which lost 7 bases and 3 bases, there was a span of 7 bases. Germline CDR1 reads MNHEY; CDR2 reads SVGAGI. CDR3 amino acids: CASKDYYNEQFF. CDR3 bases: TGTGCCAGCAAGGACTACTACAATGAGCAGTTCTTC.

This sequence joins TRBV9 and TRBJ2-2, with 7 bases lining up with TRBD2. Germline CDR1 and CDR2: SGDLS and YYNGEE. CDR3 length: 14 amino acids. Trimming removed 3 bases from V and 6 bases from J; junction bases left unmatched: 5. CDR3 region: CASSARREAGELFF. CDR3 in DNA: TGTGCCAGCAGCGCTCGCCGGGAGGCCGGGGAGCTGTTTTTT.

The J gene is TRBJ2-2, the V gene TRBV6-5; 8 bases are a match to TRBD1. Trimming at V came to 5 bases and at J to 5 bases, leaving 7 bases not matched to a gene. CDR3 size: 15 residues. Germline V CDR1 and CDR2: MNHEY, SVGAGI. In DNA form, the CDR3 reads TGTGCCAGCAGTCCAGACAGGGGAGTTACCGGGGAGCTGTTTTTT. It specifies CASSPDRGVTGELFF.

The genes are TRBV4-1 and TRBJ2-7; D is perhaps TRBD1 (6 bases). CDR1 and CDR2 (germline): MGHRA, YSYEKL. Trimming cost V 4 bases and J 3 bases, with 16 bases left between them. This CDR3 has 15 amino acids. The CDR3 spells CASSLQGPPLYEQYF. The DNA for the CDR3 is TGCGCCAGCAGCCTACAGGGTCCCCCTCTCTACGAGCAGTACTTC.

The V gene is TRBV5-1, the J gene TRBJ2-5; D may be TRBD1 (5 bases). V was pared by 1 base and J by 1 base, with 8 bases between. Per germline, CDR1 SGHRS and CDR2 YFSETQ. This CDR3 contains 14 residues. The CDR3 sequence is CASSLIQGQETQYF. As DNA, the CDR3 is TGCGCCAGCAGCTTGATCCAGGGCCAAGAGACCCAGTACTTC.

This clone was seen only once. The V gene is TRBV28, the J gene TRBJ1-5, with D perhaps matching TRBD1 (5 bases). Germline-derived CDR1 and CDR2 are MDHEN and SYDVKM. The CDR3 sequence is 15 residues long. V shed 2 bases and J shed 5 bases, with 13 bases lying between them. CDR3 residues: CASSLIQDRYQPQHF. DNA of the CDR3: TGTGCCAGCAGTTTAATACAGGACCGCTATCAGCCCCAGCATTTT.

The gene calls are TRBV7-2 and TRBJ1-5; D possibly corresponds to TRBD1 (5 bases). Trimming stripped 1 base from V and 4 bases from J, with 17 bases between. This CDR3 has 17 amino acids. The germline V gene has CDR1 SGHTA and CDR2 FQGNSA. The CDR3: CASSLGGRGEVNQPQHF. DNA for the CDR3: TGTGCCAGCAGCTTAGGCGGTCGGGGGGAGGTGAATCAGCCCCAGCATTTT.

In its sample, this clone was seen once. The same CDR3 can be traced to other DNA sequences in this sample. V gene TRBV7-2 combines with J gene TRBJ1-5; D not resolved. The germline V and J ends were trimmed by 1 base and 4 bases, with 5 bases remaining between them. Germline V lookup: CDR1 SGHTA, CDR2 FQGNSA. This CDR3 is 13 amino acids long. The CDR3 sequence: CASSLVVNQPQHF. The CDR3 DNA follows: TGTGCCAGCAGCTTAGTCGTAAATCAGCCCCAGCATTTT.

This chain joins TRBV15 and TRBJ1-3; 7 bases match TRBD1. The V gene end was trimmed by 8 bases and the J gene end by 2 bases; junction bases not matched to a gene: 3. Germline values: CDR1 LNHNV, CDR2 YYDKDF (reference sequence). This CDR3 contains 13 residues. This CDR3 is CATSTGAGNTIYF. In nucleotides, the CDR3 is TGTGCCACCTCTACAGGGGCTGGAAACACCATATATTTT. The full variable domain, with the rest looked up from reference TRBV15 and TRBJ1-3, is DAMVIQNPRYQVTQFGKPVTLSCSQTLNHNVMYWYQQKSSQAPKLLFHYYDKDFNNEADTPDNFQSRRPNTSFCFLDIRSPGLGDTAMYLCATSTGAGNTIYFGEGSWLTVV.

The chain carries TRBV2 and TRBJ2-1, with TRBD2 identical over 13 bases. CDR3 size: 15 residues. CDR1 and CDR2 (germline): SNHLY, FYNNEI. V was clipped by 4 bases and J by 8 bases; unmatched bases: 5. The CDR3 DNA sequence: TGTGCCAGCAGTGGTACTAGCGGGGGGGCCCATGAGCAGTTCTTC. This translates into CASSGTSGGAHEQFF.

The V call is TRBV11-2, the J call TRBJ2-3; 7 nucleotides match TRBD2. V shed 5 bases and J 4 bases; nucleotides not matched to a gene: 9. The CDR3 is 15 residues long. Germline V gives CDR1 SGHAT, CDR2 FQNNGV. The CDR3 nucleotides are TGTGCCAGCAGCCAGGGAGCGGGATATTCAGATACGCAGTATTTT. Translated: CASSQGAGYSDTQYF.

This clone was seen more than once but under ten times. The V and J genes are TRBV6-5 and TRBJ2-3, with D tentatively TRBD1 (5 bases). The germline V and J ends were trimmed by 6 bases and 1 base, with 8 bases remaining between them. This CDR3 contains 13 residues. Germline V lookup: CDR1 MNHEY, CDR2 SVGAGI. The CDR3 DNA reads TGTGCCAGCAGCCAGACAGGCACAGATACGCAGTATTTT. Translating it yields CASSQTGTDTQYF.

The chain is built from TRBV6-5 and TRBJ1-2; 8 bases are shared with TRBD1. Germline V gene lookup returns CDR1 MNHEY and CDR2 SVGAGI. V gave up 6 bases and J gave up 2 bases; unmatched junction bases: 8. The CDR3 consists of 15 residues. CDR3 amino acids: CASSPRQGSNYGYTF. In DNA form, the CDR3 reads TGTGCCAGCAGCCCCCGACAGGGGTCCAACTATGGCTACACCTTC.

The chain couples TRBV6-1 to TRBJ2-7, with a possible D match to TRBD1 (5 bases). The ends were cut back, 7 bases at V and 5 bases at J, with 24 bases in the middle. The CDR3 is 16 residues long. Looked up from germline, CDR1 is MNHNS and CDR2 is SASEGT. CDR3 protein: CASIEVGQPRANEQYF. CDR3 sequence (DNA): TGTGCCAGCATTGAGGTCGGCCAACCCAGGGCAAACGAGCAGTACTTC.